Each of the 30 T cell receptor beta chains below was sequenced from the same sample in a study of early T cells in non-severe SARS-CoV-2 infection. One entry per CDR3 protein, called by TCRdb with MiXCR from the 5' RACE reads. The data hold about 35,000 distinct CDR3 sequences, with 4.5% to 7.5% observed a single time. Sequencing was carried out using whole blood. The receptors shown here come from an adult who was a healthcare worker with PCR-confirmed SARS-CoV-2 infection or an uninfected control (not recorded which).

This clonotype was observed a few times. CDR3 in DNA: TGTGCCAGCTCACCGTACACCTACCGGGCCCCTAATTCACCCCTCCACTTT. Translating it yields CASSPYTYRAPNSPLHF. V gene TRBV18 combines with J gene TRBJ1-6; D remains unclear. V gave up 3 bases and J gave up 6 bases, with 18 bases separating them. The CDR3 totals 17 residues. Germline CDR1 KGHSH, CDR2 LQKENI.

This clonotype appeared many times. The chain uses TRBV6-6 and TRBJ1-5; maybe TRBD1 (5 bases). The CDR3 covers 16 residues. The V gene's germline CDR1 is MNHNY and CDR2 SVGAGI (reference sequence). V was trimmed by 7 bases and J by 3 bases, leaving 19 bases between them. For the CDR3, the DNA is TGTGCCAGCACTCACCGGCTGGGGGGAACCAATCAGCCCCAGCATTTT. It specifies CASTHRLGGTNQPQHF.

The rearrangement uses TRBV7-3 and TRBJ2-6, with TRBD1 matching over 10 bases. The junction had 5 bases not matched to a gene; V was cut back by 3 bases and J by 0 bases. This CDR3 is 18 amino acids long. The germline V gene encodes CDR1 SGHTA and CDR2 FQGTGA. The CDR3 here is CASSFRGTGDSGANVLTF. The CDR3 nucleotides are TGTGCCAGCAGCTTTCGCGGGACAGGGGACTCTGGGGCCAACGTCCTGACTTTC.

This clonotype was counted ten times or more. V is TRBV5-1 and J is TRBJ1-2, with a weak D call TRBD1 (5 bases). Germline CDR1 is SGHRS and CDR2 is YFSETQ. Trimming took 3 bases from V and 3 from J, leaving 12 bases between them. CDR3 length: 14 amino acids. The DNA of the CDR3 is TGCGCCAGCAGCTATATGACAGCCGACTATGGCTACACCTTC. Translation gives CASSYMTADYGYTF.

V usage is TRBV29-1 and J usage is TRBJ2-3; a possible D gene is TRBD2 (5 bases). Trimming removed 6 bases from V and 1 base from J, with 8 bases in between. Germline V gene sequence: CDR1 SQVTM, CDR2 ANQGSEA. The CDR3 contains 12 residues. The CDR3 reads CSVGLGTDTQYF. CDR3 nucleotides: TGCAGCGTCGGACTGGGCACAGATACGCAGTATTTT.

This clonotype has at least ten counts. The chain joins TRBV29-1 to TRBJ2-2; D uncertain. Trimming cost V 3 bases and J 5 bases, with 7 bases left between them. CDR1 and CDR2 from the germline V gene are SQVTM and ANQGSEA. This CDR3 is built from 12 residues. CDR3: CSVDGNTGELFF. CDR3 coding DNA: TGCAGCGTTGATGGGAATACCGGGGAGCTGTTTTTT.

This chain uses TRBV12-3 or TRBV12-4 with TRBJ2-4; TRBD1 aligns across 10 bases. There are 15 residues in the CDR3. J was trimmed by 8 bases and V by 6 bases; bases with no gene match: 10. The CDR3 region is CASSSGPGQGDIQYF. The DNA for the CDR3 is TGTGCCAGCAGCTCCGGCCCAGGACAGGGGGACATTCAGTACTTC.

This clonotype was seen at least ten times. V is TRBV2 and J is TRBJ2-7; a possible D gene is TRBD2 (5 bases). Germline V gene data show CDR1 as SNHLY and CDR2 as FYNNEI. The CDR3 runs to 13 residues. With 11 bases removed from V and 6 bases from J, the gap between germline ends came to 20 bases. The CDR3 coding sequence is TGTGCCGGTCAGACTGGGGAAGGAGGCGAGCAGTACTTC. Translation gives CAGQTGEGGEQYF.

The chain employs TRBV2 and TRBJ2-7; TRBD2 is a possible D gene (5 bases). The CDR3 totals 13 residues. Germline assignment: CDR1 SNHLY and CDR2 FYNNEI. V lost 2 bases and J lost 6, with 11 bases in between. The CDR3 DNA reads as TGTGCCAGCAGTGAAACCCTAGCCTCCGAGCAGTACTTC. As protein: CASSETLASEQYF.

This clonotype was observed many times. The chain joins TRBV28 to TRBJ2-2; tentatively, D is TRBD1 (5 bases). The CDR3 totals 15 residues. The V gene lost 5 bases and the J gene lost 2 bases, with 12 bases spanning the gap. The germline gives CDR1 MDHEN, CDR2 SYDVKM. The CDR3 here is CASSPLDSNTGELFF. The CDR3 coding sequence is TGTGCCAGCAGTCCCCTCGACAGCAACACCGGGGAGCTGTTTTTT.

This clonotype was seen repeatedly, ten times or more. The CDR3 nucleotides are TGCGCCAGCAGAGGGACAGGCCTGAACACTGAAGCTTTCTTT. This sequence encodes CASRGTGLNTEAFF. The chain has TRBV10-2 and TRBJ1-1; 8 bases align to TRBD1. CDR1 WSHSY and CDR2 SAAADI come from the germline V gene. Losses at the gene ends were 6 bases for V and 0 bases for J; bases not matched to a gene: 3. The CDR3 is 14 amino acids.

This clonotype occurred a few times. The V call is TRBV29-1, the J call TRBJ2-5; D perhaps matches TRBD1 (7 bases). Germline V CDR1 and CDR2: SQVTM, ANQGSEA. The CDR3 runs to 14 residues. Trimming shortened V by 4 bases and J by 2 bases, and 14 bases separated the two germline ends. CDR3 DNA: TGCAGCGTTGCGTGGAGGGGGCAACAAGAGACCCAGTACTTC. This encodes CSVAWRGQQETQYF.

The table lists this clonotype with many counts. This chain connects TRBV11-2 to TRBJ2-7; 8 bases map to TRBD2. CDR1 and CDR2 from the germline V gene are SGHAT and FQNNGV. Trimming removed 5 bases from V and 4 bases from J; junction bases left unmatched: 13. This CDR3 has 16 residues. CDR3 sequence: CASSPVRGGGIYEQYF. Here the CDR3 DNA reads TGTGCCAGCAGCCCTGTAAGGGGCGGGGGGATATACGAGCAGTACTTC.

The rearrangement links TRBV11-2 to TRBJ2-7; 8 bases are shared with TRBD2. From germline, CDR1 is SGHAT and CDR2 FQNNGV. This CDR3 is built from 17 residues. J gave up 4 bases and V 1 base, and 12 bases lay outside the gene matches. DNA of the CDR3: TGTGCCAGCAGCTTAGCCCTTAGCGGGATCAATCCATACGAGCAGTACTTC. Protein product: CASSLALSGINPYEQYF.

This clonotype has just a few counts. V and J are TRBV19 and TRBJ2-7; a weak D match, TRBD2 (6 bases). Per the germline V gene, CDR1 is LNHDA and CDR2 is SQIVND (reference sequence). This CDR3 region has 15 residues. Trimming stripped 1 base from V and 1 base from J, with 11 bases between. The CDR3 region is CASSIAAGPSYEQYF. CDR3 DNA sequence: TGTGCCAGTAGTATAGCCGCGGGGCCTTCCTACGAGCAGTACTTC. Looking up the rest from reference TRBV19 and TRBJ2-7 gives the full variable domain: DGGITQSPKYLFRKEGQNVTLSCEQNLNHDAMYWYRQDPGQGLRLIYYSQIVNDFQKGDIAEGYSVSREKKESFPLTVTSAQKNPTAFYLCASSIAAGPSYEQYFGPGTRLTVT.

There are many counts of this clonotype. This chain joins TRBV3-1 and TRBJ2-5; TRBD1 matches at 8 bases. J gave up 4 bases and V 0 bases, and 4 bases lay outside the gene matches. CDR1 LGHDT and CDR2 YNNKEL come from the germline V gene (reference sequence). The CDR3 runs to 15 residues. The CDR3, as DNA: TGTGCCAGCAGCCAAGATAAAGGGACAGGAGAGACCCAGTACTTC. Translation: CASSQDKGTGETQYF.

This clonotype was found many times. It is unclear where the CDR3 begins or ends on the DNA, so no DNA is shown, and the CDR3 is as TCRdb lists it. This chain uses TRBV29-1 with TRBJ2-2; TRBD1, the table's D call, lacks a check against the DNA. The CDR3 is made up of 14 amino acids, end residues included. Germline V CDR1 and CDR2: SQVTM, ANQGSEA. Here the CDR3 reads CSVLERGNTGELFF.

This clonotype has ten or more counts. V gene TRBV6-6 combines with J gene TRBJ2-1; TRBD2 matches at 9 bases. V lost 0 bases, J lost 4 bases, and 10 bases stayed unmatched. This CDR3 is built from 18 residues. Germline V CDR1 and CDR2: MNHNY, SVGAGI (reference sequence). CDR3 nucleotides: TGTGCCAGCAGTTACTCTCCCCCCGCTAGCGGGATATACAATGAGCAGTTCTTC. Protein sequence: CASSYSPPASGIYNEQFF.

This clonotype showed up many times. This chain links TRBV11-2 with TRBJ2-3; 10 nucleotides agree with TRBD1. Trimming took 4 bases from V and 3 from J; bases not matched to a gene: 4. The CDR3 runs 15 residues. In germline, CDR1 is SGHAT, CDR2 FQNNGV. The CDR3 region is CASSSRDRGTDTQYF. The CDR3 region has the DNA TGTGCCAGCAGCTCCCGGGACAGGGGTACAGATACGCAGTATTTT. Full variable domain (missing parts from reference TRBV11-2 and TRBJ2-3): EAGVAQSPRYKIIEKRQSVAFWCNPISGHATLYWYQQILGQGPKLLIQFQNNGVVDDSQLPKDRFSAERLKGVDSTLKIQPAKLEDSAVYLCASSSRDRGTDTQYFGPGTRLTVL.

The table lists this clonotype with a few counts. A much bigger clone sits one base away, suggesting this may be a read error. The rearrangement uses TRBV20-1 and TRBJ1-1; 7 bases map to TRBD1. From germline, CDR1 is DFQATT and CDR2 SNEGSKA (reference sequence). Losses at the gene ends were 4 bases for V and 7 bases for J; bases not matched to a gene: 12. The CDR3 runs to 14 residues. The CDR3, as DNA: TGCAGTGCTACTCGGACAGGCGGGGGTGGTGAAGCTTTCTTT. Encoded protein: CSATRTGGGGEAFF.

In its sample, this clonotype was seen many times. This chain joins TRBV18 and TRBJ2-7; a possible D gene is TRBD1 (6 bases). The CDR3 contains 16 residues. The germline V gene encodes CDR1 KGHSH and CDR2 LQKENI. Trimming cost V 3 bases and J 4 bases, with 19 bases left between them. The CDR3 sequence is CASSPGAGDIVYEQYF. CDR3 sequence (DNA): TGTGCCAGCTCACCGGGGGCAGGGGATATCGTATACGAGCAGTACTTC.

This clonotype was recorded many times. The rearrangement links TRBV7-2 to TRBJ2-7; a possible D gene is TRBD1 (5 bases). This CDR3 comprises 14 residues. Germline V gene sequence: CDR1 SGHTA, CDR2 FQGNSA. Trimming left V 3 bases short and J 2 bases short, with 11 bases between. Here the CDR3 reads CASSFPDSTYEQYF. As DNA, the CDR3 is TGTGCCAGCAGCTTCCCCGACAGCACCTACGAGCAGTACTTC.

CDR3 loop: CASSVRGLATGELFF. The CDR3 DNA reads as TGTGCCAGCAGCGTAAGAGGGCTAGCGACCGGGGAGCTGTTTTTT. V usage is TRBV9 and J usage is TRBJ2-2, with TRBD2 as a possible D gene (6 bases). The CDR3 contains 15 residues. CDR1 is SGDLS, CDR2 YYNGEE, per germline. V shed 1 base and J shed 5 bases, with 12 bases lying between them.

This clonotype is medium-sized in the sample. The chain has TRBV6-5 and TRBJ1-2, with 7 bases matching TRBD1. Germline lookup yields CDR1 MNHEY and CDR2 SVGAGI. This CDR3 has 16 amino acids. J gave up 4 bases and V 6 bases, and 14 bases lay outside the gene matches. The CDR3 nucleotides are TGTGCCAGCAGCCGACAGGGAAAGACAGAGCTCTATGGCTACACCTTC. This encodes CASSRQGKTELYGYTF.

In its sample, this clonotype was seen many times. This rearrangement joins TRBV20-1 to TRBJ2-7, with 10 nucleotides matching TRBD2. This CDR3 is 16 amino acids long. The germline CDR1 and CDR2 sequences are DFQATT and SNEGSKA (reference sequence). V shed 1 base and J 0 bases; nucleotides not matched to a gene: 6. The CDR3 reads CSARAYSGGSSYEQYF. Here the CDR3 DNA reads TGCAGTGCTAGAGCCTATAGCGGGGGGAGCTCCTACGAGCAGTACTTC.

Many counts were recorded for this clonotype. The chain couples TRBV29-1 to TRBJ1-1, with TRBD1 matching 8 bases. The CDR3 loop spans 12 amino acids. CDR1 and CDR2 from the germline V gene are SQVTM and ANQGSEA. Trimming removed 3 bases from V and 4 bases from J; junction bases left unmatched: 1. In nucleotides, the CDR3 is TGCAGCGTTGACAGGGGGCCCACTGAAGCTTTCTTT. Its protein product is CSVDRGPTEAFF.

This clonotype was seen ten or more times. The V call is TRBV14, the J call TRBJ2-7; the D gene is possibly TRBD1 (5 bases). This CDR3 has 13 residues. Germline V gene lookup returns CDR1 SGHDN and CDR2 FVKESK. Trimming removed 4 bases at V and 6 bases at J, with 13 bases between. CDR3 nucleotides: TGTGCCAGCAGCCCACTATCCAGGGTCGAGCAGTACTTC. Protein: CASSPLSRVEQYF.

This clonotype appeared many times. This chain uses TRBV29-1 with TRBJ2-5; a weak D match, TRBD1 (5 bases). This CDR3 is built from 14 residues. The germline V and J ends were trimmed by 5 bases and 5 bases, with 18 bases remaining between them. From germline, CDR1 is SQVTM and CDR2 ANQGSEA. The CDR3, as DNA: TGCAGCGTTCAGGATCGGAGACAGTCGGAGACCCAGTACTTC. Translation gives CSVQDRRQSETQYF.

The genes are TRBV5-1 and TRBJ2-2; TRBD1 might be the D (5 bases). Germline V gene data show CDR1 as SGHRS and CDR2 as YFSETQ. V shed 3 bases and J shed 4 bases, with 7 bases lying between them. The CDR3 consists of 13 residues. The CDR3 here is CASSSTVTGELFF. CDR3 bases: TGCGCCAGCAGCTCGACAGTCACCGGGGAGCTGTTTTTT.

This clonotype was recorded at least ten times. The chain carries TRBV10-3 and TRBJ2-3; D uncertain. V dropped 2 bases and J dropped 0 bases, with 12 bases sitting between them. Germline CDR1 is ENHRY and CDR2 is SYGVKD. This CDR3 contains 16 residues. CDR3 loop: CAISELGTFSTDTQYF. CDR3 sequence (DNA): TGTGCCATCAGTGAGCTGGGCACTTTTAGCACAGATACGCAGTATTTT.